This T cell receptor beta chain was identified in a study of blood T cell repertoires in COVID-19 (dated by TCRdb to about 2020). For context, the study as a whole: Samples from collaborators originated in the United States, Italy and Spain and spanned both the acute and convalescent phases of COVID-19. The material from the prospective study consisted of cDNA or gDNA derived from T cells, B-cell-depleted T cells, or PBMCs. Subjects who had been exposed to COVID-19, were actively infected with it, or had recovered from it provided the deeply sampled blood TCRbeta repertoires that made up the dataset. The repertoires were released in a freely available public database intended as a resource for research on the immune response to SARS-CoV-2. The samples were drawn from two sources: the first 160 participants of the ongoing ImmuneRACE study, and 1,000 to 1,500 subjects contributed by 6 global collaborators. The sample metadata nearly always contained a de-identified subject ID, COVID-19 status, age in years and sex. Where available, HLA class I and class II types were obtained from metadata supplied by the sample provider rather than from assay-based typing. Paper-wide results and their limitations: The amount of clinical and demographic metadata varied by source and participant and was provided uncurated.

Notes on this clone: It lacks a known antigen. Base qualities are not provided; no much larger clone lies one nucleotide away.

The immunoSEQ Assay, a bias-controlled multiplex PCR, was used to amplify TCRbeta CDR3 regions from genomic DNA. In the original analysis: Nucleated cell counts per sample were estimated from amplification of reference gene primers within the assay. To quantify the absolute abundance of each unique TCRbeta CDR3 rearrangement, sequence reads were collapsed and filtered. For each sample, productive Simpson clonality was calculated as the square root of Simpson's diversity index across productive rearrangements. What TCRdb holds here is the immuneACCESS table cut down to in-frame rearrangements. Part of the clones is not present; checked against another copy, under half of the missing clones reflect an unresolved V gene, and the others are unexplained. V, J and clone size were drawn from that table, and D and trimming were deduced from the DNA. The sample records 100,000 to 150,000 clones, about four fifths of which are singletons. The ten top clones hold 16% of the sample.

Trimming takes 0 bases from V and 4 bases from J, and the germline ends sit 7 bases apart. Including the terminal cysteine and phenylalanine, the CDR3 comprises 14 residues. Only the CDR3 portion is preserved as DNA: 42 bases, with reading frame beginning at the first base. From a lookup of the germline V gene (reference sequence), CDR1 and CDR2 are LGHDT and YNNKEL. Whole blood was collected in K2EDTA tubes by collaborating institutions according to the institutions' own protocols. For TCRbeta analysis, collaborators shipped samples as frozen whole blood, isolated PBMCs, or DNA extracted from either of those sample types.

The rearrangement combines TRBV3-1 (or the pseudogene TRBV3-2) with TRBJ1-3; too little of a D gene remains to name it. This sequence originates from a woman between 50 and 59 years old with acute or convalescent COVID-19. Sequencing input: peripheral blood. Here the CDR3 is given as CASSQDRNGNTIYF. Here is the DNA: TGTGCCAGCAGCCAAGACAGGAACGGAAACACCATATATTTT.